This entry lists 24 T cell receptor beta chains sequenced from one sample in a study of blood T cell repertoires in COVID-19. Assay used: immunoSEQ multiplex PCR; TCRdb lists only in-frame clones, some missing. The sample carries approximately 210,000 clones, more than 75% recorded once. The specimen was PBMCs or T cells enriched from blood (not recorded which). Every receptor here comes from a man aged 30-40 years with acute COVID-19.

The chain joins TRBV27 to TRBJ1-4; D is uncertain. The germline CDR1 and CDR2 sequences are MNHEY and SMNVEV (reference sequence). CDR3 length: 11 amino acids. Trimming took 0 bases from V and 11 from J, leaving 4 bases between them. The CDR3, as DNA: TGTGCCAGCAGTTTATCGGAGAAACTGTTTTTT. It specifies CASSLSEKLFF.

This rearrangement joins TRBV2 to TRBJ2-5, with a possible D match to TRBD1 (5 bases). V gave up 6 bases and J gave up 2 bases, with 7 bases separating them. CDR1 and CDR2 (germline): SNHLY, FYNNEI. The CDR3 runs to 12 residues. The CDR3 sequence: CASRDNQETQYF. In DNA form, the CDR3 reads TGTGCCAGCAGGGACAATCAAGAGACCCAGTACTTC. The full variable domain, rest sourced from reference TRBV2 and TRBJ2-5, is EPEVTQTPSHQVTQMGQEVILRCVPISNHLYFYWYRQILGQKVEFLVSFYNNEISEKSEIFDDQFSVERPDGSNFTLKIRSTKLEDSAMYFCASRDNQETQYFGPGTRLLVL.

V usage is TRBV11-2 and J usage is TRBJ1-5; 11 nucleotides agree with TRBD1. Germline assignment: CDR1 SGHAT and CDR2 FQNNGV. Germline trimming cut 4 bases from V and 6 bases from J; bases unmatched to any gene: 5. The CDR3 runs 15 residues. The CDR3 is CASSSGTGGGQPQHF. The DNA for the CDR3 is TGTGCCAGCAGCTCTGGGACAGGGGGAGGTCAGCCCCAGCATTTT. The whole variable domain, filled in from reference TRBV11-2 and TRBJ1-5, reads EAGVAQSPRYKIIEKRQSVAFWCNPISGHATLYWYQQILGQGPKLLIQFQNNGVVDDSQLPKDRFSAERLKGVDSTLKIQPAKLEDSAVYLCASSSGTGGGQPQHFGDGTRLSIL.

The genes are TRBV6-6 and TRBJ1-5; TRBD1 matches at 7 bases. The germline V gene encodes CDR1 MNHNY and CDR2 SVGAGI (reference sequence). Trimming cost V 5 bases and J 4 bases; bases outside gene matches: 2. The CDR3 extends over 13 amino acids. The CDR3 protein is CASSPTGNQPQHF. CDR3 sequence (DNA): TGTGCCAGCAGTCCGACAGGGAATCAGCCCCAGCATTTT.

This clone came up once. The chain recombines TRBV7-2 with TRBJ2-5, with a possible D match to TRBD2 (7 bases). The CDR3 covers 15 residues. Trimming shortened V by 1 base and J by 5 bases, and 14 bases separated the two germline ends. The germline V gene has CDR1 SGHTA and CDR2 FQGNSA. As DNA, the CDR3 is TGTGCCAGCAGCTTAGACCGGGGGGCCGGGGAGACCCAGTACTTC. Its protein product is CASSLDRGAGETQYF.

This clone was seen a single time. The chain has TRBV5-1 and TRBJ1-1; D is ambiguous. Looked up from germline, CDR1 is SGHRS and CDR2 is YFSETQ. V was clipped by 4 bases and J by 3 bases, with 10 bases between them. The CDR3 has 13 amino acids. DNA for the CDR3: TGCGCCAGCAGCCAAGACACTCACACTGAAGCTTTCTTT. As protein: CASSQDTHTEAFF.

The chain uses TRBV5-1 and TRBJ2-7; D call uncertain. Germline V gene lookup returns CDR1 SGHRS and CDR2 YFSETQ. The CDR3 spans 14 residues. The V gene lost 1 base and the J gene lost 1 base, with 9 bases spanning the gap. The CDR3 spells CASSLYSESYEQYF. CDR3 DNA sequence: TGCGCCAGCAGCTTGTACAGTGAGTCCTACGAGCAGTACTTC. Variable domain in full (rest from reference TRBV5-1 and TRBJ2-7): KAGVTQTPRYLIKTRGQQVTLSCSPISGHRSVSWYQQTPGQGLQFLFEYFSETQRNKGNFPGRFSGRQFSNSRSEMNVSTLELGDSALYLCASSLYSESYEQYFGPGTRLTVT.

The gene calls are TRBV12-3 or TRBV12-4 and TRBJ1-1, with D possibly being TRBD1 (6 bases). The V and J ends lost 0 bases and 9 bases respectively, with 11 bases between them. This CDR3 spans 13 amino acids. The chain's CDR3 is CASSLAGGPKAFF. The CDR3 nucleotides read TGTGCCAGCAGTTTAGCAGGGGGACCTAAAGCTTTCTTT.

This clone was observed a few times. This chain links TRBV9 with TRBJ2-2; the match to TRBD1 covers 7 bases. The CDR3 is 15 amino acids. V was pared by 2 bases and J by 1 base, with 2 bases of the junction left unmatched. The germline V gene has CDR1 SGDLS and CDR2 YYNGEE. CDR3 sequence (DNA): TGTGCCAGCAGCGTGACAGGGCAGAACACCGGGGAGCTGTTTTTT. Translating gives CASSVTGQNTGELFF.

This chain uses TRBV12-3 or TRBV12-4 with TRBJ1-2, with D possibly being TRBD1 (5 bases). The CDR3 contains 12 residues. V was clipped by 8 bases and J by 1 base, with 8 bases between them. DNA for the CDR3: TGTGCCAGCGCCGACAGTAACTATGGCTACACCTTC. Translation: CASADSNYGYTF.

The chain recombines TRBV10-1 with TRBJ2-1; 11 bases align to TRBD2. This CDR3 is 15 amino acids long. J lost 6 bases, V lost 3 bases, and 4 bases had no gene match. Germline lookup yields CDR1 WNHNN and CDR2 SYGVQD (reference sequence). The CDR3 spells CASSDIAGGLNEQFF. The CDR3 bases are TGCGCCAGCAGTGACATAGCGGGGGGGCTCAATGAGCAGTTCTTC.

This clone was recorded a few times. The rearrangement joins TRBV5-1 to TRBJ1-2; 9 bases map to TRBD1. From germline, CDR1 is SGHRS and CDR2 YFSETQ. Trimming cost V 7 bases and J 1 base; bases outside gene matches: 2. The CDR3 consists of 13 residues. CDR3 in DNA: TGCGCCAGCTCGACAGGGGGTAACTATGGCTACACCTTC. It yields the protein CASSTGGNYGYTF. The full variable domain, with the rest looked up from reference TRBV5-1 and TRBJ1-2, is KAGVTQTPRYLIKTRGQQVTLSCSPISGHRSVSWYQQTPGQGLQFLFEYFSETQRNKGNFPGRFSGRQFSNSRSEMNVSTLELGDSALYLCASSTGGNYGYTFGSGTRLTVV.

The V call is TRBV7-2, the J call TRBJ1-1, with D possibly TRBD1 on 5 matching bases. CDR3 length: 14 amino acids. V lost 0 bases, J lost 5 bases, and 10 bases lay in between. In germline, CDR1 is SGHTA, CDR2 FQGNSA. CDR3 in amino acids: CASSLAAGPTEAFF. The DNA for the CDR3 is TGTGCCAGCAGCTTAGCGGCAGGGCCGACTGAAGCTTTCTTT. Together with reference TRBV7-2 and TRBJ1-1, the CDR3 gives the full variable domain: GAGVSQSPSNKVTEKGKDVELRCDPISGHTALYWYRQSLGQGLEFLIYFQGNSAPDKSGLPSDRFSAERTGGSVSTLTIQRTQQEDSAVYLCASSLAAGPTEAFFGQGTRLTVV.

This chain joins TRBV5-4 and TRBJ1-6; 7 nucleotides align to TRBD1. Trimming took 4 bases from V and 8 from J; bases not matched to a gene: 6. This CDR3 is 14 amino acids long. CDR1 SGHNT and CDR2 YYREEE come from the germline V gene (reference sequence). CDR3 sequence: CASSTGDRDSPLHF. In nucleotides, the CDR3 is TGTGCCAGCAGCACCGGGGACAGAGATTCACCCCTCCACTTT.

This clone was recorded many times. The genes are TRBV5-6 and TRBJ2-7; 7 nucleotides line up with TRBD1. J lost 5 bases, V lost 2 bases, and 7 bases had no gene match. In germline, CDR1 is SGHDT, CDR2 YYEEEE. The CDR3 loop spans 14 amino acids. The chain's CDR3 is CASSFGTVQHEQYF. The CDR3 DNA is TGTGCCAGCAGCTTCGGGACAGTTCAACACGAGCAGTACTTC.

The chain couples TRBV6-1 to TRBJ2-5; possible D gene TRBD2, 6 bases. The CDR3 has 15 residues. Between the trimmed V and J ends, which lost 3 bases and 5 bases, there was a span of 16 bases. Germline CDR1 and CDR2: MNHNS and SASEGT. The DNA for the CDR3 is TGTGCCAGCAGTGAGGGCGGGGTACTATCGGAGACCCAGTACTTC. Translated, it gives CASSEGGVLSETQYF.

The CDR3 protein is CSVSPGTGAYEQYF. The CDR3 DNA sequence: TGCAGCGTAAGCCCCGGGACGGGAGCCTACGAGCAGTACTTC. The chain links TRBV29-1 to TRBJ2-7, with D possibly TRBD2 on 6 matching bases. Germline CDR1 and CDR2: SQVTM and ANQGSEA. Trimming stripped 6 bases from V and 2 bases from J, with 17 bases between. This CDR3 has 14 amino acids.

This rearrangement joins TRBV15 to TRBJ2-7; 7 bases map to TRBD1. This CDR3 is built from 15 residues. Trimming took 3 bases from V and 2 from J; bases not matched to a gene: 7. Per germline, CDR1 LNHNV and CDR2 YYDKDF (reference sequence). The CDR3 loop is CATSSQTGTTYEQYF. DNA of the CDR3: TGTGCCACCAGCAGTCAGACAGGGACGACCTACGAGCAGTACTTC.

This clone was detected only a few times. The rearrangement links TRBV5-5 to TRBJ2-5; 9 bases match TRBD1. The ends lost 4 bases at V and 1 base at J; junction bases unmatched: 14. The germline gives CDR1 SGHKS, CDR2 YYEKEE (reference sequence). The CDR3 extends over 18 amino acids. In DNA, the CDR3 is TGTGCCAGCAGCCCACTACTCCGGGACAGGGTCATCCAAGAGACCCAGTACTTC. Residues: CASSPLLRDRVIQETQYF.

The chain employs TRBV4-1 and TRBJ1-2; D call uncertain. The CDR3 sequence is 13 residues long. Germline V lookup: CDR1 MGHRA, CDR2 YSYEKL. Trimming took 4 bases from V and 6 from J, leaving 12 bases between them. The CDR3 loop reads CASSPQDLHGYTF. The CDR3 nucleotides are TGCGCCAGCAGCCCACAAGATTTGCATGGCTACACCTTC.

The chain combines TRBV12-3 or TRBV12-4 with TRBJ2-7; 7 positions match TRBD1. V shed 5 bases, J shed 7 bases, and the junction held 5 bases outside the gene matches. CDR3 length: 12 amino acids. The CDR3 DNA follows: TGTGCCAGCAGTCTTACAGGGGTAGAGCAGTACTTC. This codes for CASSLTGVEQYF.

The rearrangement links TRBV12-2 to TRBJ1-2; TRBD1 is the table's D call and was not checked against the DNA. TRBV12-2 is labeled a pseudogene. The CDR3 runs 14 residues. CDR3 DNA: TGTGCCCACCGGGACAGGGATTTTAACTATGGCTACACCTTC. It is translated as CAHRDRDFNYGYTF.

This chain joins TRBV18 and TRBJ1-1, with a possible D match to TRBD1 (5 bases). This CDR3 has 13 amino acids. V was trimmed by 6 bases and J by 0 bases, leaving 8 bases between them. The germline CDR1 and CDR2 sequences are KGHSH and LQKENI. The CDR3 coding sequence is TGTGCCAGCTCCTTACAGGTGAACACTGAAGCTTTCTTT. Translated: CASSLQVNTEAFF.

The rearrangement uses TRBV6-5 and TRBJ2-5; D unclear. The germline V and J ends were trimmed by 6 bases and 2 bases, with 13 bases remaining between them. Germline CDR1 and CDR2: MNHEY and SVGAGI. The CDR3 runs to 14 residues. The CDR3 sequence is CASSHNSIQETQYF. The CDR3 DNA follows: TGTGCCAGCAGCCATAATTCTATTCAAGAGACCCAGTACTTC.